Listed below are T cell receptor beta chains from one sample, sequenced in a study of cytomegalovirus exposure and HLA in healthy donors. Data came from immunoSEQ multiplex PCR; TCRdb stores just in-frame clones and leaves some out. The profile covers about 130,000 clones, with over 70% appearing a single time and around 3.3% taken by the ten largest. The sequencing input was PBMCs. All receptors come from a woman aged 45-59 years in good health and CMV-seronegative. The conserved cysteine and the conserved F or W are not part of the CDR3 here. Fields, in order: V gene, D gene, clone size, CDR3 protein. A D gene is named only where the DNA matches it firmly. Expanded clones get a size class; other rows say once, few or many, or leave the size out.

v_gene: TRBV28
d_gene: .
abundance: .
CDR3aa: ASKESALYEQY

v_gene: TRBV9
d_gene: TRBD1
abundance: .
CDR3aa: ASSVLGTGDEQY

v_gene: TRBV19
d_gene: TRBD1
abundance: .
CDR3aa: ASSLAYRGRFIDNTEAF

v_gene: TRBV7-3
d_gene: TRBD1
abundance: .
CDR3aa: ASSPGTGFTDTQY

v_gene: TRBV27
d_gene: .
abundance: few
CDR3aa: ASMTLNTGELF

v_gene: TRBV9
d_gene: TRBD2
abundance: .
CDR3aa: ASSKSLGTSEETQY

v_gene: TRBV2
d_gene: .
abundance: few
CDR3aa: ASSARRSGELF

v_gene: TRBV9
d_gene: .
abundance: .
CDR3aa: ASSEGQTGGYT

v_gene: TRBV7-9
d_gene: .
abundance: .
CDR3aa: SSSADGVIRGEQY

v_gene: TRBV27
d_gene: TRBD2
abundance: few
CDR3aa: ASRPGLAGGYEQY

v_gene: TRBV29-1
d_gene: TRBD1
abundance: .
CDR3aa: SVVTGISYNEQF

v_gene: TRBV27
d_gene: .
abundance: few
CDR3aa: ASSLQGGLYSEAF

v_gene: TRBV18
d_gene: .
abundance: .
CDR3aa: ASSPGGRTEAF

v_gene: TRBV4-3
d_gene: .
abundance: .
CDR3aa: ASSQDATGSYEQY

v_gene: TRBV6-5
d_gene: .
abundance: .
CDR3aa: ASSYSLGAGTEAF

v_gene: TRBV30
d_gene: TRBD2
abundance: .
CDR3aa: AWREGRTTDTQY

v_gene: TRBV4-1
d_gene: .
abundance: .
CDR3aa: ASSHPGYEQY

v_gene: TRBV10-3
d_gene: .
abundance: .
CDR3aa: AITPDLSGNTIY

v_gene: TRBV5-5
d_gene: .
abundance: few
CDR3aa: ASSSPGTSRYEQY

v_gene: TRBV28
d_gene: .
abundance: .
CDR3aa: ASSLSRRKGGSRVYEQY

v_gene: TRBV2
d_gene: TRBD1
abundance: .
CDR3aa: ASTGRGSSYNEQF

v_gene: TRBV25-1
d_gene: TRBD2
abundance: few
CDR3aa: ASSLPGLAGYEQF

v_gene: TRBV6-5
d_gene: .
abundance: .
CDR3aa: ASSYLQNTEAF

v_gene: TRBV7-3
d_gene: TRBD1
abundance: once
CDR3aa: ASSQGQGGYEQY

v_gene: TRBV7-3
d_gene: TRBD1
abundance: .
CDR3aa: ASSPDRGQPQH

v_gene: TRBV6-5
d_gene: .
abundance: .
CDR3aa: ASSYSASTDTQY

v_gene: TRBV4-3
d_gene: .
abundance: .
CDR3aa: ASSQGASQLYEQY

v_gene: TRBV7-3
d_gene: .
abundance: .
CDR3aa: ASSPPRSQPQH

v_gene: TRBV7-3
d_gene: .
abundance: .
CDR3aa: ASSLGETDTQY

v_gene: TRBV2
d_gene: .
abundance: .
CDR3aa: ASSFSLSSGANVLT

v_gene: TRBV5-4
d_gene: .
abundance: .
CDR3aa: ASSTRTGLTGELF

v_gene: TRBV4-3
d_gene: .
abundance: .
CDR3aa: ASSQELSVQNT

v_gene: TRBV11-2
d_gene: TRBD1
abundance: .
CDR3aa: ASSLNGQDYNEQF

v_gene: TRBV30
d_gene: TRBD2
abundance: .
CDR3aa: AWSVLGGFGANVLT

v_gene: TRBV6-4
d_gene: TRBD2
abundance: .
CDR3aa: ASSDSSTSGRPDTQY

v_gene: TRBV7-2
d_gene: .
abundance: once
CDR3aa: ASSNKGGVGYEQY

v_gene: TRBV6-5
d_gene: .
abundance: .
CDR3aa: ASSRTGSTEAF

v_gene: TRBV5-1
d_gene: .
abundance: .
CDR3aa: ASSSTGTGANVLT

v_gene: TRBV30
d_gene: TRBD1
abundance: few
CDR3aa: AWGRDRGSPYGYT